The 19 T cell receptor beta chains below all came from one sample that was sequenced in a study of sequential checkpoint blockade in melanoma. Sequencing used immunoSEQ multiplex PCR; TCRdb keeps in-frame clones, though not all of them. Among approximately 10,000 clones listed, roughly 81% were seen once. Treatment specified: randomized to nivolumab then ipilimumab (arm A) or the reverse (arm B). Sequenced material: CD8+ T cells sorted from blood (inferred from file names), taken from a patient given nivolumab and ipilimumab in sequence. These receptors all come from a human donor with melanoma.

The DNA for the CDR3 is TGCAGCGGGATCAGGGGAAGCGAGCAGTACTTC. As protein: CSGIRGSEQYF. The rearrangement joins TRBV29-1 to TRBJ2-7, with a tentative D call TRBD1 (6 bases). Trimming cost V 7 bases and J 6 bases, with 13 bases left between them. CDR1 SQVTM and CDR2 ANQGSEA come from the germline V gene. CDR3 length: 11 amino acids.

This chain joins TRBV7-3 and TRBJ2-3, with 10 bases that match TRBD2. J gave up 3 bases and V 5 bases, and 8 bases lay outside the gene matches. This CDR3 spans 16 amino acids. Germline-derived CDR1 and CDR2 are SGHTA and FQGTGA. CDR3 in amino acids: CASSRIPSGGTDTQYF. CDR3 bases: TGTGCCAGCAGCCGAATCCCTAGCGGGGGAACAGATACGCAGTATTTT.

The chain employs TRBV9 and TRBJ2-5, with 8 positions matching TRBD1. Germline V CDR1 and CDR2: SGDLS, YYNGEE. V gave up 6 bases and J gave up 3 bases; unmatched junction bases: 4. The CDR3 consists of 13 residues. DNA for the CDR3: TGTGCCAGCACCTCGGACAGGGAAGAGACCCAGTACTTC. This translates into CASTSDREETQYF.

This rearrangement joins TRBV5-1 to TRBJ1-1, with 12 bases aligning to TRBD1. CDR3 length equals 15 residues. The germline gives CDR1 SGHRS, CDR2 YFSETQ. Trimming took 4 bases from V and 11 from J; bases not matched to a gene: 12. The DNA of the CDR3 is TGCGCCAGCAGCCGGAAATGGGGACAGGGGGCCCCCGCTTTCTTT. Encoded protein: CASSRKWGQGAPAFF.

V gene TRBV7-9 combines with J gene TRBJ1-1; TRBD1 matches at 7 bases. V lost 7 bases and J lost 1; bases outside the gene matches: 6. The V gene's germline CDR1 is SEHNR and CDR2 FQNEAQ (reference sequence). The CDR3 loop spans 14 amino acids. The CDR3 region is CASTLGQPNTEAFF. The CDR3 DNA sequence: TGTGCCAGCACCCTGGGACAGCCGAACACTGAAGCTTTCTTT.

This clone was recorded a few times. The chain links TRBV2 to TRBJ1-1; D is unclear. From germline, CDR1 is SNHLY and CDR2 FYNNEI. The V and J ends lost 4 bases and 0 bases respectively, with 9 bases between them. The CDR3 spans 14 residues. CDR3 amino acids: CASSVRIMNTEAFF. In DNA form, the CDR3 reads TGTGCCAGCAGTGTCAGGATCATGAACACTGAAGCTTTCTTT.

CDR3 in DNA: TGTGCCACCAGCAGAGACAGGGGTGCTGAAGCTTTCTTT. This translates into CATSRDRGAEAFF. The V and J genes are TRBV15 and TRBJ1-1, with a tentative D call TRBD1 (6 bases). This CDR3 has 13 amino acids. Germline lookup yields CDR1 LNHNV and CDR2 YYDKDF (reference sequence). V was pared by 0 bases and J by 6 bases, with 8 bases between.

The chain is built from TRBV28 and TRBJ1-1; TRBD1 matches 9 bases. This CDR3 is built from 14 residues. J lost 4 bases, V lost 6 bases, and 6 bases had no gene match. Germline lookup yields CDR1 MDHEN and CDR2 SYDVKM. The CDR3 coding sequence is TGTGCCAGCAGCTCGACAGGGGGATCCACTGAAGCTTTCTTT. Amino acids: CASSSTGGSTEAFF.

As concerns this clone: The junction does not match germline at one end; this may be a read error. The chain employs TRBV5-6 and TRBJ2-7; 9 bases match TRBD1. This CDR3 has 16 residues. CDR1 is SGHDT, CDR2 YYEEEE, per germline. The CDR3 loop reads CASSLAGQGLSSEQYF. The CDR3 DNA reads as TGTGCCAGCAGCTTGGCCGGACAGGGGTTATCCTCCGAGCAGTACTTC.

This sequence joins TRBV5-1 and TRBJ1-1; the match to TRBD1 covers 9 bases. The J segment lost 2 bases and the V segment lost 3 bases, leaving 5 bases of the junction unmatched. The CDR3 runs to 15 residues. Looked up from germline, CDR1 is SGHRS and CDR2 is YFSETQ. The CDR3, as DNA: TGCGCCAGCAGCTCCCGACAGGGGGTAAACACTGAAGCTTTCTTT. Its protein product is CASSSRQGVNTEAFF.

This clone was observed once. The chain joins TRBV18 to TRBJ2-3; TRBD2 agrees at 10 bases. Per the germline V gene, CDR1 is KGHSH and CDR2 is LQKENI. J was trimmed by 6 bases and V by 2 bases; bases with no gene match: 14. CDR3 length: 18 residues. CDR3 bases: TGTGCCAGCTCACCAGGACTAGCGGCCTACGTCGGGGCTGATACGCAGTATTTT. It yields the protein CASSPGLAAYVGADTQYF.

In regard to this clone: This same CDR3 is encoded by further DNA sequences in the sample. The J gene is TRBJ2-1, the V gene TRBV7-9; the D is unclear. The V end was cut by 2 bases, the J end by 6 bases, with 5 bases between. CDR1 is SEHNR and CDR2 is FQNEAQ in the germline V gene (reference sequence). There are 12 residues in the CDR3. This CDR3 reads CASSLNSNEQFF. The CDR3 region has the DNA TGTGCCAGCAGCTTAAATAGCAATGAGCAGTTCTTC.

This rearrangement joins TRBV7-2 to TRBJ2-1; 10 bases fit TRBD2. Losses at the gene ends were 2 bases for V and 2 bases for J; bases not matched to a gene: 3. Germline assignment: CDR1 SGHTA and CDR2 FQGNSA. The CDR3 contains 16 residues. For the CDR3, the DNA is TGTGCCAGCAGCTTAATAGCGGGGGGTACCTACAATGAGCAGTTCTTC. Protein: CASSLIAGGTYNEQFF.

The genes are TRBV27 and TRBJ2-1; D not resolved. Germline CDR1 reads MNHEY; CDR2 reads SMNVEV (reference sequence). V dropped 3 bases and J dropped 6 bases, with 9 bases sitting between them. The CDR3 is made up of 13 amino acids. This CDR3 is CASSLSSSNEQFF. The CDR3 region has the DNA TGTGCCAGCAGTTTGTCTAGTAGCAATGAGCAGTTCTTC.

The chain is built from TRBV11-2 and TRBJ1-1; TRBD1 might be the D (5 bases). Germline V lookup: CDR1 SGHAT, CDR2 FQNNGV. The CDR3 is made up of 15 amino acids. Trimming took 6 bases from V and 3 from J, leaving 17 bases between them. CDR3 nucleotide sequence: TGTGCCAGCAGTAGGGAGGCAGGGTGGGACACTGAAGCTTTCTTT. It codes for CASSREAGWDTEAFF.

The rearrangement links TRBV5-4 to TRBJ2-7; TRBD2 agrees at 7 bases. The trim removed 3 bases at V and 4 bases at J, leaving 10 bases unmatched. This CDR3 region has 15 residues. Germline lookup yields CDR1 SGHNT and CDR2 YYREEE (reference sequence). The CDR3, as DNA: TGTGCCAGCAGCTCTGAGACTAGCTCACCTTACGAGCAGTACTTC. This encodes CASSSETSSPYEQYF.

This chain connects TRBV28 to TRBJ1-3; tentatively, D is TRBD1 (5 bases). Trimming pared 5 bases from V and 0 bases from J, leaving 20 bases between. This CDR3 spans 18 amino acids. Germline assignment: CDR1 MDHEN and CDR2 SYDVKM. Here the CDR3 DNA reads TGTGCCAGCAGTACCTTCAGACAGTACACCATCTCTGGAAACACCATATATTTT. Amino acid sequence: CASSTFRQYTISGNTIYF. Together with reference TRBV28 and TRBJ1-3, the CDR3 gives the full variable domain: DVKVTQSSRYLVKRTGEKVFLECVQDMDHENMFWYRQDPGLGLRLIYFSYDVKMKEKGDIPEGYSVSREKKERFSLILESASTNQTSMYLCASSTFRQYTISGNTIYFGEGSWLTVV.

This rearrangement joins TRBV6-5 to TRBJ2-7; 7 bases are shared with TRBD1. The V gene's germline CDR1 is MNHEY and CDR2 SVGAGI. V dropped 2 bases and J dropped 3; count of bases not matched to a gene: 7. The CDR3 is 15 residues long. The CDR3 coding sequence is TGTGCCAGCAGTTACGGGACAGAAAGCTACTACGAGCAGTACTTC. Translation gives CASSYGTESYYEQYF.

Within the sample, this clone is medium-sized. The sample carries other DNA sequences with the same CDR3. V is TRBV4-1 and J is TRBJ1-2, with 7 nucleotides matching TRBD1. The CDR3 is 12 amino acids. Germline loops: CDR1 MGHRA, CDR2 YSYEKL. V was clipped by 5 bases and J by 4 bases; unmatched bases: 1. The CDR3 coding sequence is TGCGCCAGCAGCGGGGACAGCTATGGCTACACCTTC. Translating it yields CASSGDSYGYTF.